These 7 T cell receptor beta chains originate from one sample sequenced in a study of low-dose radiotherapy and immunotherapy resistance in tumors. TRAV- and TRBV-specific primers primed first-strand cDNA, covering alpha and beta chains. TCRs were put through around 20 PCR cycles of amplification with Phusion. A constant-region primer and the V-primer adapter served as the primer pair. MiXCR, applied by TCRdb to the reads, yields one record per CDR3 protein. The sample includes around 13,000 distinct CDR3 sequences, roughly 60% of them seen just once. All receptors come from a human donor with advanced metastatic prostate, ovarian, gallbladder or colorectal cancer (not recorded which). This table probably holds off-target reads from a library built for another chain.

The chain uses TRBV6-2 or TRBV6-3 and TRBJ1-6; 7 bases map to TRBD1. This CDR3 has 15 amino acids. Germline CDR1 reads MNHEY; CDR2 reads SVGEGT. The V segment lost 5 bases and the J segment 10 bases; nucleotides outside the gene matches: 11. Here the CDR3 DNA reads TGTGCCAGCAGTCACACGCAGGGGGTGAGGTCACCCCTCCACTTT. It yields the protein CASSHTQGVRSPLHF.

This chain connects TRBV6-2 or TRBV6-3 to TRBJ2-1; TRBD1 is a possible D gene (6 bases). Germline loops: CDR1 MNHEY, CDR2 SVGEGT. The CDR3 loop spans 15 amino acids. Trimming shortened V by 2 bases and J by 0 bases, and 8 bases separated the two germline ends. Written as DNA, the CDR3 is TGTGCCAGCAGTTACGGGGGCCCCTCCTACAATGAGCAGTTCTTC. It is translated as CASSYGGPSYNEQFF.

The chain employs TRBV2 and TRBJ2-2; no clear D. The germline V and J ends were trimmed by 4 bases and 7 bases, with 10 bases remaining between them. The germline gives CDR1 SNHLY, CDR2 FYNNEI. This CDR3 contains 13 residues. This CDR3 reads CASSGRANGELFF. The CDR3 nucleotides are TGTGCCAGCAGTGGAAGGGCGAACGGGGAGCTGTTTTTT. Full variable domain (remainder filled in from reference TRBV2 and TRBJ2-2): EPEVTQTPSHQVTQMGQEVILRCVPISNHLYFYWYRQILGQKVEFLVSFYNNEISEKSEIFDDQFSVERPDGSNFTLKIRSTKLEDSAMYFCASSGRANGELFFGEGSRLTVL.

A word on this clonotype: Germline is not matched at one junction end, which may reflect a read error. The CDR3 reads CSSSQEASGGRPQYF. The CDR3 nucleotides are TGTTCTAGCAGCCAAGAGGCTAGCGGGGGACGGCCGCAGTATTTT. The genes are TRBV4-1 and TRBJ2-3; 10 bases align to TRBD2. The CDR3 has 15 amino acids. The germline CDR1 and CDR2 sequences are MGHRA and YSYEKL.

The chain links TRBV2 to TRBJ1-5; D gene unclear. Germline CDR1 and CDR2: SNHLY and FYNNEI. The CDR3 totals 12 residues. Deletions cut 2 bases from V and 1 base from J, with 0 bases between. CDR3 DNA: TGTGCCAGCAGTGAAAGCAATCAGCCCCAGCATTTT. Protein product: CASSESNQPQHF.

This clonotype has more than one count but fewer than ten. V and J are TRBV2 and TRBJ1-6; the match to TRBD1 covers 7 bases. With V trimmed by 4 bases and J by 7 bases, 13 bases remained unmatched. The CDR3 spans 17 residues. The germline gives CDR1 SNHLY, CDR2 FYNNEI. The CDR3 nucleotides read TGTGCCAGCAGTGGAACGGTAGAGGGACAGCGAAATTCACCCCTCCACTTT. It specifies CASSGTVEGQRNSPLHF.

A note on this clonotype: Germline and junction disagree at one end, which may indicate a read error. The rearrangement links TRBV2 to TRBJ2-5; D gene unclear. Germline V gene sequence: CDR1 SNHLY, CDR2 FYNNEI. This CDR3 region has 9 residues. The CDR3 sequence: CASGETQYF. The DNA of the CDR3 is TGTGCCAGCGGTGAGACCCAGTACTTC.